The clone carrying this T cell receptor beta chain was seen a few times. The germline gives CDR1 MNHEY, CDR2 SMNVEV (reference sequence). The junction had 10 bases not matched to a gene; V was cut back by 0 bases and J by 5 bases. CDR3 length equals 17 residues. The data belong to a study of blood T cell repertoires in COVID-19. Measured with immunoSEQ multiplex PCR; TCRdb has only the in-frame clones, and not every one. The sample has approximately 490,000 clones; more than 85% are singletons. The gene calls are TRBV27 and TRBJ1-1, with 9 positions matching TRBD1. The sequence was obtained from a woman aged 60 to 75 who had recovered from COVID-19. Sequenced input: PBMCs or T cells enriched from blood (not recorded which). The CDR3 DNA reads as TGTGCCAGCAGTTTATCGGGACAGGGTGGAAGTAGGACTGAAGCTTTCTTT. It is translated as CASSLSGQGGSRTEAFF.